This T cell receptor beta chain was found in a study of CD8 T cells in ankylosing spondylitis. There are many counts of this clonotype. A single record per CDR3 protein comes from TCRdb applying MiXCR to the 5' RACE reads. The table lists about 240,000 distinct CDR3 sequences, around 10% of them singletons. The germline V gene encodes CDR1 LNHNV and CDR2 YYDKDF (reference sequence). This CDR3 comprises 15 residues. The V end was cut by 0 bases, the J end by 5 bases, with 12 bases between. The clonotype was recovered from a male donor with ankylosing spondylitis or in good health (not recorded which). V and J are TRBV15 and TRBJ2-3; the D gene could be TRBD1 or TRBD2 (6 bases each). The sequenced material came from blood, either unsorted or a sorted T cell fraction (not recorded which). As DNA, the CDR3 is TGTGCCACCAGCAGAGAAGGGGGGCGGGAAGATACGCAGTATTTT. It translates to CATSREGGREDTQYF. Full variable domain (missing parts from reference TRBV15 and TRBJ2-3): DAMVIQNPRYQVTQFGKPVTLSCSQTLNHNVMYWYQQKSSQAPKLLFHYYDKDFNNEADTPDNFQSRRPNTSFCFLDIRSPGLGDTAMYLCATSREGGREDTQYFGPGTRLTVL.